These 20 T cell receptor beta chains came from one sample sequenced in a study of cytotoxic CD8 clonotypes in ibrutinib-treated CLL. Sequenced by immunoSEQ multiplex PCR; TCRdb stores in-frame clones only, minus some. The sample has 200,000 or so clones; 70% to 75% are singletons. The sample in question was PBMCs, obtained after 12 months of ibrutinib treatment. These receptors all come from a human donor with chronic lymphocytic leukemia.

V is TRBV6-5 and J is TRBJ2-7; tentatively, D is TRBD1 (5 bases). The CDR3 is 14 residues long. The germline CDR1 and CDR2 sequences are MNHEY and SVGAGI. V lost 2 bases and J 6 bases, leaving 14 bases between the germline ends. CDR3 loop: CASSYGASSSEQYF. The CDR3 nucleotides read TGTGCCAGCAGTTACGGGGCTAGTAGCAGCGAGCAGTACTTC.

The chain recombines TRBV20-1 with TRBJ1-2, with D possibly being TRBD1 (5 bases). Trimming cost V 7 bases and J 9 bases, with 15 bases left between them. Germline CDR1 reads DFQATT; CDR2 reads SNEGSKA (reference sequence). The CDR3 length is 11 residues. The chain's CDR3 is CSGRGGLSYTF. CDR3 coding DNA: TGCAGTGGTCGCGGGGGTTTGAGCTACACCTTC.

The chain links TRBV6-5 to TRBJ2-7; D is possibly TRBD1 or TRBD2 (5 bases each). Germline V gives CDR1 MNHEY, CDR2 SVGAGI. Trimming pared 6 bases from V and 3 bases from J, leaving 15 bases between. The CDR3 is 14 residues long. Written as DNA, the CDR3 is TGTGCCAGCAGGGACTTGACAGTATACTACGAGCAGTACTTC. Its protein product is CASRDLTVYYEQYF.

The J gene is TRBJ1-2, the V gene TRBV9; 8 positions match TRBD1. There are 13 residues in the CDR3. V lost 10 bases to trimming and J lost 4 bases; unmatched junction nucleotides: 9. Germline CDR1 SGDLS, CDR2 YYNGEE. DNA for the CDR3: TGTGCCTGCCACAGGGGGTTTAGCTATGGCTACACCTTC. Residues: CACHRGFSYGYTF.

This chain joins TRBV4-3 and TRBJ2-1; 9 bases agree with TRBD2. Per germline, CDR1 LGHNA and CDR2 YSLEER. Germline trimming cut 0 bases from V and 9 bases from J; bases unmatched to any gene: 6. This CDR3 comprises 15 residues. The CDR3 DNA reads TGCGCCAGCAGCCAAGATAGAAGCGGGAGGTTTGAGCAGTTCTTC. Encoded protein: CASSQDRSGRFEQFF.

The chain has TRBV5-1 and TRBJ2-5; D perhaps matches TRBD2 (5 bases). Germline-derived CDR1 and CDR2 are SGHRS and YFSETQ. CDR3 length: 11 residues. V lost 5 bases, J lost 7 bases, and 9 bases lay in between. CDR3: CASRIEGTQYF. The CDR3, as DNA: TGCGCCAGCAGAATCGAGGGGACCCAGTACTTC.

This CDR3 reads CASSGGPWETQYF. The DNA of the CDR3 is TGTGCCAGCAGCGGTGGACCTTGGGAGACCCAGTACTTC. J is TRBJ2-5 and V is TRBV6-1, with D unclear. CDR1 and CDR2 (germline): MNHNS, SASEGT. V was cut by 6 bases and J by 5 bases, with 13 bases left in between. There are 13 residues in the CDR3.

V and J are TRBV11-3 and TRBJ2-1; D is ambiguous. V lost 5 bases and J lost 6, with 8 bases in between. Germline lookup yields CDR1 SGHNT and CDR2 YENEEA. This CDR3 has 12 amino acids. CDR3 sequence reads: CASSATPNEQFF. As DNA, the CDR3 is TGTGCCAGCAGCGCTACGCCCAATGAGCAGTTCTTC. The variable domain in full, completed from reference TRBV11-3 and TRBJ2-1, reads EAGVVQSPRYKIIEKKQPVAFWCNPISGHNTLYWYLQNLGQGPELLIRYENEEAVDDSQLPKDRFSAERLKGVDSTLKIQPAELGDSAVYLCASSATPNEQFFGPGTRLTVL.

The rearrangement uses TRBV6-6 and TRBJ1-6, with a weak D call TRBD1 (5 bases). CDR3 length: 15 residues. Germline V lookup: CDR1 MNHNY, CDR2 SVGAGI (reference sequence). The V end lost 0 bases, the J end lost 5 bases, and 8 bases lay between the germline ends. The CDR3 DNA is TGTGCCAGCAGTTACTCGCAGGGTAATAATTCACCCCTCCACTTT. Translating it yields CASSYSQGNNSPLHF.

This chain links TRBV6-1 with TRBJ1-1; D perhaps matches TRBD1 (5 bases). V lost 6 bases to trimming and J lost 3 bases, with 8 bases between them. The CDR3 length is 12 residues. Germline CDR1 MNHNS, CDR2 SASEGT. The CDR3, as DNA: TGTGCCAGCAGCGGGGCTTACACTGAAGCTTTCTTT. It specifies CASSGAYTEAFF.

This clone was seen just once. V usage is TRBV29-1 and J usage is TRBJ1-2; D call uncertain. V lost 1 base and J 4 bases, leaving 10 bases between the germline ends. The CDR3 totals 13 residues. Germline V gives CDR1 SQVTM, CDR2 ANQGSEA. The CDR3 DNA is TGCAGCGTTGAAGGGGGAGGGATCTATGGCTACACCTTC. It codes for CSVEGGGIYGYTF. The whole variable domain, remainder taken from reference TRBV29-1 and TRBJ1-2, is SAVISQKPSRDICQRGTSLTIQCQVDSQVTMMFWYRQQPGQSLTLIATANQGSEATYESGFVIDKFPISRPNLTFSTLTVSNMSPEDSSIYLCSVEGGGIYGYTFGSGTRLTVV.

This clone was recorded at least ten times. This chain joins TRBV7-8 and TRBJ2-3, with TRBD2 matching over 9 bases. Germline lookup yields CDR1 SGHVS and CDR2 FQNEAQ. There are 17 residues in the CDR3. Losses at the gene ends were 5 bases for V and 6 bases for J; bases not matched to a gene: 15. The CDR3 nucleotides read TGTGCCAGCAGCATCCGACTAGCGGATCATATAGGGGATACGCAGTATTTT. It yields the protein CASSIRLADHIGDTQYF. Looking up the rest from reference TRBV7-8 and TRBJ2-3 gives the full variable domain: GAGVSQSPRYKVAKRGQDVALRCDPISGHVSLFWYQQALGQGPEFLTYFQNEAQLDKSGLPSDRFFAERPEGSVSTLKIQRTQQEDSAVYLCASSIRLADHIGDTQYFGPGTRLTVL.

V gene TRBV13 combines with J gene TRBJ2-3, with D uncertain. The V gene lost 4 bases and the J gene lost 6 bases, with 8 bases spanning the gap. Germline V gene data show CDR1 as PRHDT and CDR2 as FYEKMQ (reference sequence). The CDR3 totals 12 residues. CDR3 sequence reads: CASSSLADTQYF. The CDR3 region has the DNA TGTGCCAGCAGCTCCTTAGCCGATACGCAGTATTTT.

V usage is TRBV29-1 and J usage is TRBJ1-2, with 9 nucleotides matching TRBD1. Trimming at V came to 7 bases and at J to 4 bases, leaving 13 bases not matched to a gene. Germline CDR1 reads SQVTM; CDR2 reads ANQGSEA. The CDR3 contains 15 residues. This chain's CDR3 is CSAGLTGGQGYGYTF. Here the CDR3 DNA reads TGCAGCGCCGGACTCACAGGGGGCCAGGGCTATGGCTACACCTTC.

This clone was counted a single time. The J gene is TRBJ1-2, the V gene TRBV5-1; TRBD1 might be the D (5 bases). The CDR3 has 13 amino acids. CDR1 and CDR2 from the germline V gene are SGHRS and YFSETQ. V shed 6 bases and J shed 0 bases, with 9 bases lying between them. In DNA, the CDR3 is TGCGCCAGCACAGGGATCCCTAACTATGGCTACACCTTC. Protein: CASTGIPNYGYTF. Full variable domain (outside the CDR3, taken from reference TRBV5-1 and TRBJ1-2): KAGVTQTPRYLIKTRGQQVTLSCSPISGHRSVSWYQQTPGQGLQFLFEYFSETQRNKGNFPGRFSGRQFSNSRSEMNVSTLELGDSALYLCASTGIPNYGYTFGSGTRLTVV.

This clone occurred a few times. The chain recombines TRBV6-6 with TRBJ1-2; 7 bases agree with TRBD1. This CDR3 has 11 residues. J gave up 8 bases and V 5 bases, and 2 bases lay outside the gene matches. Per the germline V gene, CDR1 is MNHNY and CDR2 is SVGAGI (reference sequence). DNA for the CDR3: TGTGCCAGCAGTAGACAGGGCGGCTACACCTTC. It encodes CASSRQGGYTF.

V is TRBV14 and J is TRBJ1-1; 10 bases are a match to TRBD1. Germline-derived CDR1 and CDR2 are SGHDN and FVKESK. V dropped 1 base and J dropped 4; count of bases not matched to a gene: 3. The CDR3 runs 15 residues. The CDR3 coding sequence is TGTGCCAGCAGCCAAGGAGGGACAGGGGTCACTGAAGCTTTCTTT. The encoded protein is CASSQGGTGVTEAFF.

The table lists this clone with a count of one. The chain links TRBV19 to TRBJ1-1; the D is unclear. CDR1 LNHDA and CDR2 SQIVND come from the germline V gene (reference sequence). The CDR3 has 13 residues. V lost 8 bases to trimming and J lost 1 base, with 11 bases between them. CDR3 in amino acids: CASSLGSNTEAFF. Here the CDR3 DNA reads TGTGCCAGTTCCTTGGGCTCGAACACTGAAGCTTTCTTT.

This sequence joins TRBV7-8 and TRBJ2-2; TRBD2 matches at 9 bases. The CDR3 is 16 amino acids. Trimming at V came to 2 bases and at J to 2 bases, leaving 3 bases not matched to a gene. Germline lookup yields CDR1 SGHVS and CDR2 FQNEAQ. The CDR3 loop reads CASSLRLAANTGELFF. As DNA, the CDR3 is TGTGCCAGCAGCTTACGACTAGCGGCTAACACCGGGGAGCTGTTTTTT.

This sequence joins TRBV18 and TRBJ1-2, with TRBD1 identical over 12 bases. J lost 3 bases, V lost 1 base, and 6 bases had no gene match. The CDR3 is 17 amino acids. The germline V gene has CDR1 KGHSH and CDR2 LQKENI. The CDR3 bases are TGTGCCAGCTCACCACAGCGGGACAGGGGGCCGGACTATGGCTACACCTTC. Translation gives CASSPQRDRGPDYGYTF.